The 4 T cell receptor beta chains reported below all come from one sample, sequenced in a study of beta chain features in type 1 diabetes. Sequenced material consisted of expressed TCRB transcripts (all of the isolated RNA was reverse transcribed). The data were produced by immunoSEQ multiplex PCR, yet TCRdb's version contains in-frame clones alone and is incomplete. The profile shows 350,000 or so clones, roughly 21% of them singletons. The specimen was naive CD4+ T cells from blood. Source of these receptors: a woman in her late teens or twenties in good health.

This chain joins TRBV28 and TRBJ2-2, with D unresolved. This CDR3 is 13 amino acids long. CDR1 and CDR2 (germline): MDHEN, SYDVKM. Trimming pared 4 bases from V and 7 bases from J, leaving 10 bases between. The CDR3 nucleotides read TGTGCCAGCAGTTCTTCACCACACGGGGAGCTGTTTTTT. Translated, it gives CASSSSPHGELFF.

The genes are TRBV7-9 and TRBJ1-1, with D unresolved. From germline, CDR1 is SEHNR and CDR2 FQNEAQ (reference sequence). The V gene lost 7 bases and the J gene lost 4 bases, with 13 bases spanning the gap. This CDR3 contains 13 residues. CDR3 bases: TGTGCCAGCATCCTAACGGAGGGCACTGAAGCTTTCTTT. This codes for CASILTEGTEAFF. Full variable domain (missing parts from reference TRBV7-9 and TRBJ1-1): DTGVSQNPRHKITKRGQNVTFRCDPISEHNRLYWYRQTLGQGPEFLTYFQNEAQLEKSRLLSDRFSAERPKGSFSTLEIQRTEQGDSAMYLCASILTEGTEAFFGQGTRLTVV.

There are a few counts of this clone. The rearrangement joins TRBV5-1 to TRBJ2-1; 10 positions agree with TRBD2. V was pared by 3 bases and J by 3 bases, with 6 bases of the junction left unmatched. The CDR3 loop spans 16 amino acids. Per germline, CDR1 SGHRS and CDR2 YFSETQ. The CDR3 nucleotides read TGCGCCAGCAGCTCCTCACTAGCGGGGTTCTACAATGAGCAGTTCTTC. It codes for CASSSSLAGFYNEQFF.

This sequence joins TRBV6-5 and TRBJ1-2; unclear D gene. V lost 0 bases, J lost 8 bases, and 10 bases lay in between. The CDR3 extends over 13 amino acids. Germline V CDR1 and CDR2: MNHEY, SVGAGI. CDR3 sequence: CASSYSGRPGYTF. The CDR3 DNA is TGTGCCAGCAGTTACTCGGGCAGACCCGGCTACACCTTC.